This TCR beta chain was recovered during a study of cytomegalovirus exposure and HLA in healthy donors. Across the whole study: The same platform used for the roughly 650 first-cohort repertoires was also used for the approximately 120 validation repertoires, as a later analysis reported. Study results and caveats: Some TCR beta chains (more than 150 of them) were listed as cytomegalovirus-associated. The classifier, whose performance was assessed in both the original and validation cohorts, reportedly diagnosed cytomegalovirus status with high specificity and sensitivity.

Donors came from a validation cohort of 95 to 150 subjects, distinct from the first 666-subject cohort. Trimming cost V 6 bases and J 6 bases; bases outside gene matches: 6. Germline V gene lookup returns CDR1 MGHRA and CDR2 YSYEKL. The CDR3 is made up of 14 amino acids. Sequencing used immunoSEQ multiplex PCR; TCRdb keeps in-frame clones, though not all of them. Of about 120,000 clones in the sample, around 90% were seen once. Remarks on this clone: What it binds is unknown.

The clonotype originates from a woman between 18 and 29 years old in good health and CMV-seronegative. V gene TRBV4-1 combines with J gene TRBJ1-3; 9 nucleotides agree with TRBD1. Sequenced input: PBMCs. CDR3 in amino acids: CASSLGQGVNTIYF. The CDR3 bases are TGCGCCAGCAGTTTGGGACAGGGCGTAAACACCATATATTTT.